This T cell receptor beta chain came from a study of cytomegalovirus exposure and HLA in healthy donors. Study at large: Drawn from HLA-typed donors, 80 million to 95 million unique TCRs were held in an early data release.

Primers for the PCR totalled 60 Vbeta and 13 Jbeta. The method was immunoSEQ multiplex PCR; TCRdb's version includes in-frame clones alone and lacks a portion of them. This sample has roughly 86,000 clones, with almost 80% found just once. Germline V gene data show CDR1 as LNHNV and CDR2 as YYDKDF (reference sequence). The CDR3 covers 14 residues. Deletions cut 0 bases from V and 5 bases from J, with 10 bases between. This TCR came from a female donor in good health and CMV-seronegative. Sequencing was performed on PBMCs. The chain recombines TRBV15 with TRBJ2-5; D gene uncertain. This CDR3 reads CATSRDEASETQYF. The CDR3 region has the DNA TGTGCCACCAGCAGAGATGAGGCGTCGGAGACCCAGTACTTC.